This T cell receptor beta chain was retrieved from a study of T-cell reconstitution after alpha-beta-depleted transplantation in children. Points from the study as a whole: Several hundred rapidly expanded clones from non-depleted graft cells reportedly supplied alpha-beta T cells about two months post-transplant. TCRbeta diversity was high at day 60 in some patients (a result of surviving recipient T cells and thymic progenitors). The authors attributed T-cell counts and diversity one year after transplant mostly to newly produced T cells.

Unique molecular identifiers were incorporated when the TCRbeta library was constructed. Via MiXCR, TCRdb re-called the PCR reads, giving one row per CDR3 protein. Of hundreds of thousands of distinct CDR3 sequences listed, 15% to 20% are singletons. Germline-derived CDR1 and CDR2 are LGHNA and YSLEER. This CDR3 is built from 14 residues. Trimming left V 2 bases short and J 3 bases short, with 8 bases between. This clonotype was picked up a small number of times. No antigen is known for it. Sample: PBMCs, mostly from graft donor cells, taken 360 days after TCRalphabeta/CD19-depleted stem cell transplant. The sequence was obtained from a boy in the first two years of life who had a stem cell transplant for Wiskott-Aldrich syndrome, so the T cells may come from the graft donor. The chain carries TRBV4-3 and TRBJ2-1; perhaps TRBD2 as D (5 bases). The CDR3 protein is CASSQSGIYNEQFF. The DNA for the CDR3 is TGCGCCAGCAGCCAAAGCGGAATCTACAATGAGCAGTTCTTC.